Presented here are 32 T cell receptor beta chains from one specimen sequenced in a study of sequential checkpoint blockade in melanoma. This sample's treatment: randomized to nivolumab then ipilimumab (arm A) or the reverse (arm B). Sequencing used immunoSEQ multiplex PCR; TCRdb keeps in-frame clones, though not all of them. The data hold about 12,000 clones, with roughly 24% observed a single time. The input for sequencing was tumor tissue (inferred from file names), taken from a patient given nivolumab and ipilimumab in sequence. The receptors here all came from a human donor with melanoma.

The chain has TRBV11-3 and TRBJ1-5; TRBD1 aligns across 9 bases. This CDR3 contains 15 residues. Unmatched junction bases numbered 7, after V lost 5 bases and J lost 5 bases. Germline V CDR1 and CDR2: SGHNT, YENEEA. CDR3 in amino acids: CASSLRTGVDQPQHF. The CDR3 coding sequence is TGTGCCAGCAGCCTCCGGACAGGGGTGGATCAGCCCCAGCATTTT.

Only a few counts were recorded for this clone. This chain links TRBV6-8 with TRBJ1-3, with D unclear. The CDR3 sequence is 14 residues long. Germline V gene data show CDR1 as MNHGY and CDR2 as SAAAGT. Trimming took 4 bases from V and 4 from J, leaving 11 bases between them. This CDR3 reads CASSSYFWGNTIYF. For the CDR3, the DNA is TGTGCCAGCAGTTCCTATTTTTGGGGAAACACCATATATTTT.

Only a few counts were recorded for this clone. The chain links TRBV6-8 to TRBJ1-5; tentatively, D is TRBD1 (6 bases). The CDR3 extends over 13 amino acids. CDR1 is MNHGY and CDR2 is SAAAGT in the germline V gene. The V end was cut by 5 bases, the J end by 15 bases, with 20 bases between. In DNA, the CDR3 is TGTGCCAGCAGTCCCTTGGGGGCCGGTGTAAGGCATTTT. Protein: CASSPLGAGVRHF.

This clone occurred a few times. This sequence joins TRBV6-8 and TRBJ2-4; weak D call: TRBD1 (5 bases). Trimming stripped 11 bases from V and 1 base from J, with 9 bases between. This CDR3 is 12 amino acids long. Germline V lookup: CDR1 MNHGY, CDR2 SAAAGT. The CDR3 region is CAHGAAKNIQYF. CDR3 DNA: TGTGCCCATGGGGCGGCCAAAAACATTCAGTACTTC.

J is TRBJ2-2 and V is TRBV19; 7 bases are shared with TRBD2. The CDR3 runs 14 residues. The junction had 7 bases not matched to a gene; V was cut back by 6 bases and J by 6 bases. Germline V lookup: CDR1 LNHDA, CDR2 SQIVND (reference sequence). Here the CDR3 reads CASSPGLVSGELFF. The CDR3 bases are TGTGCCAGTAGCCCCGGACTAGTTTCCGGGGAGCTGTTTTTT. Based on the CDR3 plus reference TRBV19 and TRBJ2-2, the full variable domain is DGGITQSPKYLFRKEGQNVTLSCEQNLNHDAMYWYRQDPGQGLRLIYYSQIVNDFQKGDIAEGYSVSREKKESFPLTVTSAQKNPTAFYLCASSPGLVSGELFFGEGSRLTVL.

The chain has TRBV15 and TRBJ2-1, with D possibly being TRBD2 (6 bases). Germline CDR1 and CDR2: LNHNV and YYDKDF (reference sequence). The V end lost 5 bases, the J end lost 7 bases, and 15 bases lay between the germline ends. The CDR3 consists of 14 residues. CDR3 DNA: TGTGCCACCAGCTGGGAGGACGTTGTAAATGAGCAGTTCTTC. Encoded protein: CATSWEDVVNEQFF. The complete variable domain, with remaining parts taken from reference TRBV15 and TRBJ2-1, reads DAMVIQNPRYQVTQFGKPVTLSCSQTLNHNVMYWYQQKSSQAPKLLFHYYDKDFNNEADTPDNFQSRRPNTSFCFLDIRSPGLGDTAMYLCATSWEDVVNEQFFGPGTRLTVL.

This clone was counted between two and nine times. This rearrangement joins TRBV19 to TRBJ2-3; no firm D call. CDR1 and CDR2 from the germline V gene are LNHDA and SQIVND (reference sequence). The V and J ends lost 5 bases and 1 base respectively, with 7 bases between them. The CDR3 is 13 amino acids. The CDR3 nucleotides are TGTGCCAGTAGTTCCCGGGGCACAGATACGCAGTATTTT. This codes for CASSSRGTDTQYF.

The V gene is TRBV11-3, the J gene TRBJ1-4; possibly TRBD1 for D (6 bases). The CDR3 loop spans 16 amino acids. V was pared by 1 base and J by 8 bases, with 17 bases between. CDR1 is SGHNT, CDR2 YENEEA, per germline. CDR3: CASSLGGGGASEKLFF. The CDR3 DNA is TGTGCCAGCAGCTTAGGCGGGGGGGGCGCGTCGGAAAAACTGTTTTTT.

This clone was picked up many times. The V and J genes are TRBV6-8 and TRBJ2-5; D is undetermined. Trimming stripped 5 bases from V and 4 bases from J, with 14 bases between. Per the germline V gene, CDR1 is MNHGY and CDR2 is SAAAGT. CDR3 length: 14 residues. CDR3 protein: CASSTLASRETQYF. In nucleotides, the CDR3 is TGTGCCAGCAGTACTCTCGCGAGCAGAGAGACCCAGTACTTC.

This clone showed up just once. The DNA of the CDR3 is TGCGCCAGCAGCCAAGAAGTGGTCCAGCGGGGCAGCTACAATGAGCAGTTCTTC. Protein: CASSQEVVQRGSYNEQFF. The chain combines TRBV23-1 with TRBJ2-1; 7 positions agree with TRBD2. TRBV23-1 is labeled an ORF, and its function is uncertain. The CDR3 contains 18 residues. The V and J ends lost 6 bases and 3 bases, in that order; junction bases with no gene match: 17.

The chain has TRBV10-3 and TRBJ1-1, with a tentative D call TRBD1 (5 bases). The V end lost 2 bases, the J end lost 11 bases, and 12 bases lay between the germline ends. The CDR3 totals 12 residues. Germline V gene sequence: CDR1 ENHRY, CDR2 SYGVKD. This CDR3 reads CAISEAGRGAFF. The CDR3 DNA sequence: TGTGCCATCAGTGAGGCGGGGCGGGGGGCTTTCTTT.

This clone has only one observation. V is TRBV6-4 and J is TRBJ2-5; no firm D call. The CDR3 loop spans 11 amino acids. The V and J ends lost 8 bases and 3 bases respectively, with 7 bases between them. Germline V gene data show CDR1 as MRHNA and CDR2 as SNTAGT. The CDR3 reads CASGFKETQYF. As DNA, the CDR3 is TGTGCCAGCGGATTTAAAGAGACCCAGTACTTC.

V gene TRBV9 combines with J gene TRBJ2-3, with 7 positions matching TRBD2. Germline assignment: CDR1 SGDLS and CDR2 YYNGEE. The CDR3 is 14 residues long. With V trimmed by 3 bases and J by 1 base, 2 bases remained unmatched. CDR3 DNA: TGTGCCAGCAGCGGACGGGGGGGCACAGATACGCAGTATTTT. It encodes CASSGRGGTDTQYF.

V gene TRBV7-7 combines with J gene TRBJ2-1; 8 nucleotides align to TRBD1. Germline V CDR1 and CDR2: SSHAT, FNYEAQ (reference sequence). This CDR3 has 16 residues. V lost 5 bases, J lost 8 bases, and 14 bases stayed unmatched. CDR3 in DNA: TGTGCCAGCAGCCGCGGAGGGGACAGGTTTCACCATGAGCAGTTCTTC. Translation: CASSRGGDRFHHEQFF.

This clone was seen a handful of times. The chain couples TRBV4-1 to TRBJ2-1; D remains unclear. Germline lookup yields CDR1 MGHRA and CDR2 YSYEKL. Trimming removed 3 bases from V and 8 bases from J, with 20 bases in between. The CDR3 has 16 residues. The CDR3 spells CASSQLQLGNGDEQFF. CDR3 in DNA: TGCGCCAGCAGCCAGCTACAGCTGGGGAATGGGGATGAGCAGTTCTTC.

This clone was detected ten times or more. The V and J genes are TRBV14 and TRBJ2-2; perhaps TRBD2 as D (6 bases). This CDR3 contains 17 residues. Germline CDR1 and CDR2: SGHDN and FVKESK. V was trimmed by 2 bases and J by 6 bases, leaving 19 bases between them. The CDR3 loop is CASSQSRLGGTSGELFF. In DNA form, the CDR3 reads TGTGCCAGCAGCCAATCGAGACTAGGAGGTACTTCCGGGGAGCTGTTTTTT. The whole variable domain, filled in from reference TRBV14 and TRBJ2-2, reads EAGVTQFPSHSVIEKGQTVTLRCDPISGHDNLYWYRRVMGKEIKFLLHFVKESKQDESGMPNNRFLAERTGGTYSTLKVQPAELEDSGVYFCASSQSRLGGTSGELFFGEGSRLTVL.

The sample holds a few counts of this clone. The gene calls are TRBV6-8 and TRBJ2-5; 10 positions match TRBD1. Unmatched junction bases numbered 16, after V lost 5 bases and J lost 4 bases. The CDR3 totals 18 residues. Germline CDR1 is MNHGY and CDR2 is SAAAGT. CDR3: CASSPTFYRDRGGETQYF. In DNA, the CDR3 is TGTGCCAGCAGTCCTACCTTCTACCGGGACAGGGGAGGAGAGACCCAGTACTTC.

There are many counts of this clone. The rearrangement joins TRBV11-3 to TRBJ2-3; 11 bases align to TRBD2. CDR1 and CDR2 from the germline V gene are SGHNT and YENEEA. V lost 5 bases, J lost 3 bases, and 13 bases stayed unmatched. The CDR3 contains 18 residues. Written as DNA, the CDR3 is TGTGCCAGCAGCCAGCATAGCACTAGCGGGGGAAGTACAGATACGCAGTATTTT. Its protein is CASSQHSTSGGSTDTQYF.

This chain uses TRBV10-3 with TRBJ2-3, with 12 bases matching TRBD2. The germline gives CDR1 ENHRY, CDR2 SYGVKD. V was clipped by 3 bases and J by 0 bases; unmatched bases: 1. This CDR3 spans 16 amino acids. CDR3 region: CAISDLAGGSTDTQYF. CDR3 DNA sequence: TGTGCCATCAGTGATCTAGCGGGGGGGAGCACAGATACGCAGTATTTT.

This clone was found many times. The rearrangement joins TRBV11-3 to TRBJ1-2; D is uncertain. V lost 1 base to trimming and J lost 0 bases, with 15 bases between them. CDR3 length: 17 amino acids. Germline values: CDR1 SGHNT, CDR2 YENEEA. This CDR3 is CASSLVPWTATNYGYTF. In DNA, the CDR3 is TGTGCCAGCAGCTTAGTCCCCTGGACGGCCACTAACTATGGCTACACCTTC. The full variable domain, completed using reference TRBV11-3 and TRBJ1-2, is EAGVVQSPRYKIIEKKQPVAFWCNPISGHNTLYWYLQNLGQGPELLIRYENEEAVDDSQLPKDRFSAERLKGVDSTLKIQPAELGDSAVYLCASSLVPWTATNYGYTFGSGTRLTVV.

The chain joins TRBV19 to TRBJ1-1; D is ambiguous. The V and J ends lost 6 bases and 11 bases respectively, with 13 bases between them. CDR3 length equals 11 residues. CDR1 is LNHDA and CDR2 is SQIVND in the germline V gene (reference sequence). This chain's CDR3 is CASRNNGWAFF. The CDR3 DNA sequence: TGTGCCAGTAGGAATAACGGCTGGGCTTTCTTT. The complete variable domain, with remaining parts taken from reference TRBV19 and TRBJ1-1, reads DGGITQSPKYLFRKEGQNVTLSCEQNLNHDAMYWYRQDPGQGLRLIYYSQIVNDFQKGDIAEGYSVSREKKESFPLTVTSAQKNPTAFYLCASRNNGWAFFGQGTRLTVV.

The genes are TRBV19 and TRBJ2-1; 9 positions match TRBD1. Looked up from germline, CDR1 is LNHDA and CDR2 is SQIVND (reference sequence). This CDR3 contains 15 residues. V lost 2 bases to trimming and J lost 4 bases; unmatched junction nucleotides: 3. The CDR3 is CASSIYGQGYNEQFF. CDR3 coding DNA: TGTGCCAGTAGTATATACGGACAGGGGTACAATGAGCAGTTCTTC. Full variable domain (rest looked up from reference TRBV19 and TRBJ2-1): DGGITQSPKYLFRKEGQNVTLSCEQNLNHDAMYWYRQDPGQGLRLIYYSQIVNDFQKGDIAEGYSVSREKKESFPLTVTSAQKNPTAFYLCASSIYGQGYNEQFFGPGTRLTVL.

The V gene is TRBV29-1, the J gene TRBJ2-5, with D perhaps matching TRBD1 (6 bases). The CDR3 totals 16 residues. Trimming left V 3 bases short and J 1 base short, with 18 bases between. CDR1 is SQVTM and CDR2 is ANQGSEA in the germline V gene. DNA of the CDR3: TGCAGCGTTGAGGACAGACTCCTCTCGAGCCAAGAGACCCAGTACTTC. Translation: CSVEDRLLSSQETQYF.

In its sample, this clone was seen a few times. The chain carries TRBV16 and TRBJ2-3; D may be TRBD2 (6 bases). The V end lost 4 bases, the J end lost 4 bases, and 12 bases lay between the germline ends. The CDR3 is 14 amino acids. Germline assignment: CDR1 KGHSY and CDR2 FQNENV. CDR3: CASSRSRGSDTQYF. For the CDR3, the DNA is TGTGCCAGCAGCCGATCTCGGGGGTCAGATACGCAGTATTTT.

This clone showed up many times. The J gene is TRBJ2-1, the V gene TRBV6-8; no definite D call. Germline values: CDR1 MNHGY, CDR2 SAAAGT. The CDR3 length is 14 residues. V lost 5 bases and J lost 5, with 13 bases in between. CDR3 sequence reads: CASSLLERHNEQFF. The CDR3 DNA is TGTGCCAGCAGTCTCCTTGAGAGACACAATGAGCAGTTCTTC.

This clone is medium-sized by share. This chain joins TRBV6-8 and TRBJ2-7; D perhaps matches TRBD2 (5 bases). V lost 8 bases to trimming and J lost 6 bases, with 17 bases between them. In germline, CDR1 is MNHGY, CDR2 SAAAGT. The CDR3 extends over 13 amino acids. The CDR3 loop is CASGGSGSGEQYF. CDR3 nucleotides: TGTGCCAGCGGAGGTAGTGGAAGTGGCGAGCAGTACTTC.

The chain links TRBV5-1 to TRBJ1-2, with TRBD1 matching 8 bases. V shed 4 bases, J shed 3 bases, and the junction held 14 bases outside the gene matches. The CDR3 consists of 17 residues. Germline V gene lookup returns CDR1 SGHRS and CDR2 YFSETQ. CDR3 loop: CASSLPRGQADYYGYTF. The CDR3 region has the DNA TGCGCCAGCAGCCTCCCCCGGGGACAGGCCGATTACTATGGCTACACCTTC.

The gene calls are TRBV6-8 and TRBJ2-3; 13 bases are shared with TRBD2. The germline V gene encodes CDR1 MNHGY and CDR2 SAAAGT. The ends lost 5 bases at V and 8 bases at J; junction bases unmatched: 10. This CDR3 comprises 16 residues. CDR3 in DNA: TGTGCCAGCAGTGATACTAGCGGGGGGGAGGGCGGTACGCAGTATTTT. It yields the protein CASSDTSGGEGGTQYF.

The chain has TRBV18 and TRBJ1-1; D ambiguous. Between the trimmed V and J ends, which lost 2 bases and 5 bases, there was a span of 9 bases. In germline, CDR1 is KGHSH, CDR2 LQKENI. The CDR3 has 13 residues. CDR3 in DNA: TGTGCCAGCTCACCAAAAGGGAGAACTGAAGCTTTCTTT. Its translation is CASSPKGRTEAFF.

This rearrangement joins TRBV10-2 to TRBJ2-1, with 16 bases fitting TRBD2. The ends lost 6 bases at V and 14 bases at J; junction bases unmatched: 7. CDR3 length: 14 residues. CDR1 is WSHSY and CDR2 is SAAADI in the germline V gene. CDR3 region: CASRLGLAGGLEFF. CDR3 bases: TGCGCCAGCAGATTGGGACTAGCGGGGGGGCTGGAGTTCTTC.

This clone was seen more than once but under ten times. The J gene is TRBJ2-7, the V gene TRBV10-2, with D unclear. This CDR3 is 12 amino acids long. Between the trimmed V and J ends, which lost 6 bases and 0 bases, there was a span of 6 bases. The germline CDR1 and CDR2 sequences are WSHSY and SAAADI. CDR3: CASSQSSYEQYF. The CDR3, as DNA: TGCGCCAGCAGCCAGAGCTCCTACGAGCAGTACTTC.

This clone has just a few counts. This chain links TRBV28 with TRBJ1-6; perhaps TRBD1 as D (5 bases). With 7 bases removed from V and 9 bases from J, the gap between germline ends came to 16 bases. Germline V gives CDR1 MDHEN, CDR2 SYDVKM. This CDR3 spans 14 amino acids. CDR3 region: CASTWGGFSSPLHF. In DNA, the CDR3 is TGTGCCAGCACCTGGGGGGGGTTTAGTTCACCCCTCCACTTT.